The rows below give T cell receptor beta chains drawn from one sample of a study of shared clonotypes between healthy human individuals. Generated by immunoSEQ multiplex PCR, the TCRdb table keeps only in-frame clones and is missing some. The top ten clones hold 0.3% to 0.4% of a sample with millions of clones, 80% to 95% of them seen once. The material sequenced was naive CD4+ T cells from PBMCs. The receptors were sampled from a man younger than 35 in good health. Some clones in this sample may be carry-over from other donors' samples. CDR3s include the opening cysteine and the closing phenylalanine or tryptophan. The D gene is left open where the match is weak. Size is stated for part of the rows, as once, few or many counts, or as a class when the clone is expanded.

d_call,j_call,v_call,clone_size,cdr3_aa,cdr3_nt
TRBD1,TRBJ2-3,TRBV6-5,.,CASSWDRVGDTQYF,TGTGCCAGCAGTTGGGACAGGGTCGGAGATACGCAGTATTTT
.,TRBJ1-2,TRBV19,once,CASSPPDSYGYTF,TGTGCCAGTAGTCCCCCGGACAGCTATGGCTACACCTTC
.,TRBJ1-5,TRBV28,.,CASTSASGLGGNQPQHF,TGTGCCAGCACCTCAGCGTCAGGGTTGGGTGGCAATCAGCCCCAGCATTTT
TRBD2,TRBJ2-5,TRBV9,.,CASSVAGRETQYF,TGTGCCAGCAGCGTAGCCGGGAGGGAGACCCAGTACTTC
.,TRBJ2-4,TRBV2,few,CASREDGDIQYF,TGTGCCAGCAGGGAGGATGGGGACATTCAGTACTTC
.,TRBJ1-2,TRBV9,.,CASSVAPTDYGYTF,TGTGCCAGCAGCGTAGCCCCGACAGACTATGGCTACACCTTC
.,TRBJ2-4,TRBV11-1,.,CASSLAGNIQYF,TGTGCCAGCAGCTTGGCGGGAAACATTCAGTACTTC
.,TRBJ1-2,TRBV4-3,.,CASSQEGGYGYTF,TGCGCCAGCAGCCAAGAGGGAGGGTACGGCTACACCTTC
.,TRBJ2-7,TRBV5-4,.,CASTRRAGMVYEQYF,TGTGCCAGCACCCGGAGGGCGGGAATGGTCTACGAGCAGTACTTC
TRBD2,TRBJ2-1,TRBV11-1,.,CASSSQLAGVVNEQFF,TGTGCCAGCAGCTCCCAACTAGCGGGAGTAGTGAATGAGCAGTTCTTC
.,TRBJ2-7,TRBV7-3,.,CASSLTGGSEQYF,TGTGCCAGCAGCTTAACTGGAGGTTCCGAGCAGTACTTC
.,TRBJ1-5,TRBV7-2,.,CASSPNWLGQPQHF,TGTGCCAGCAGCCCAAACTGGCTGGGTCAGCCCCAGCATTTT
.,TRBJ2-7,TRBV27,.,CASSLQGDLYEQYF,TGTGCCAGCAGTCTACAGGGAGACCTCTACGAGCAGTACTTC
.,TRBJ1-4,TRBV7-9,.,CASSSRWGSNEKLFF,TGTGCCAGCAGCTCCCGATGGGGATCTAATGAAAAACTGTTTTTT
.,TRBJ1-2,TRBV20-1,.,CSARVAQSYTF,TGCAGTGCTAGAGTGGCACAGTCCTACACCTTC
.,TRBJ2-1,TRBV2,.,CASSPSRGSSYNEQFF,TGTGCCAGCAGCCCCTCGAGAGGGAGCTCCTACAATGAGCAGTTCTTC
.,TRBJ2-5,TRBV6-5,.,CASRSTGLGTQYF,TGTGCCAGCAGAAGCACAGGGTTGGGGACCCAGTACTTC
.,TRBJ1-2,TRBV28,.,CASSNRGYGYTF,TGTGCCAGCAGTAACAGAGGGTATGGCTACACCTTC
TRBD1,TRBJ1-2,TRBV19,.,CASSLGQGLGGYTF,TGTGCCAGTTCCCTGGGACAGGGTTTGGGTGGCTACACCTTC
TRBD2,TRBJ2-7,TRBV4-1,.,CASSRGLAGGLSYEQYF,TGCGCCAGCAGCCGGGGACTAGCGGGAGGCCTCTCCTACGAGCAGTACTTC
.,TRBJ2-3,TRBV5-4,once,CASSLKKRTDTQYF,TGTGCCAGCAGCTTAAAGAAACGGACAGATACGCAGTATTTT
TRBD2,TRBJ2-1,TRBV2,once,CASSVLAGAPGEQFF,TGTGCCAGCAGTGTACTAGCGGGAGCGCCGGGTGAGCAGTTCTTC
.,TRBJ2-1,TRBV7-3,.,CASSPGLSYNEQFF,TGTGCCAGCAGCCCCGGTCTCTCCTACAATGAGCAGTTCTTC
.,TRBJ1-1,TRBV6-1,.,CASSGTLNTEAFF,TGTGCCAGCAGCGGGACTCTTAACACTGAAGCTTTCTTT
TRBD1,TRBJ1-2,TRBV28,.,CASRPDREGGYTF,TGTGCCAGCAGGCCGGACAGGGAGGGTGGCTACACCTTC
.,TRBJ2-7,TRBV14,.,CASSLVGAGRSYEQYF,TGTGCCAGCAGCTTGGTCGGTGCGGGGCGCTCCTACGAGCAGTACTTC
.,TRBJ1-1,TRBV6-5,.,CASSYQKTSEAFF,TGTGCCAGCAGTTACCAGAAAACCTCTGAAGCTTTCTTT
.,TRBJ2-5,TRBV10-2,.,CASRVDGTQYF,TGCGCCAGCAGGGTGGATGGGACCCAGTACTTC
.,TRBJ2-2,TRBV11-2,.,CASSLDVRGLRTGELFF,TGTGCCAGCAGCTTAGACGTCCGAGGTCTTAGGACCGGGGAGCTGTTTTTT
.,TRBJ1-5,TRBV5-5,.,CASSPSPVANNQPQHF,TGTGCCAGCAGCCCGAGCCCAGTCGCCAACAATCAGCCCCAGCATTTT
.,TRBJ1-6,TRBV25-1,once,CASSEYQGYNSPLHF,TGTGCCAGCAGTGAATATCAAGGATATAATTCACCCCTCCACTTT
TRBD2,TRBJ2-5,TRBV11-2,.,CASSSVGPSGTQYF,TGTGCCAGCAGCTCCGTCGGACCTAGCGGGACCCAGTACTTC
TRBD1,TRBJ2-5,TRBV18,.,CASSPGTEQETQYF,TGTGCCAGCTCACCCGGGACAGAACAAGAGACCCAGTACTTC
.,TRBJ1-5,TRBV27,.,CASSLARMSQPQHF,TGTGCCAGCAGTCTTGCACGGATGAGTCAGCCCCAGCATTTT
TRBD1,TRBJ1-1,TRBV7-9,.,CASSEDRVVNTEAFF,TGTGCCAGCAGCGAGGACAGGGTAGTAAACACTGAAGCTTTCTTT
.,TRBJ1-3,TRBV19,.,CASSQGRTGAGNTIYF,TGTGCCAGTAGCCAGGGCCGGACGGGTGCGGGAAACACCATATATTTT
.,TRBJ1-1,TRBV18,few,CASSLAANTEAFF,TGTGCCAGCTCACTGGCAGCGAACACTGAAGCTTTCTTT
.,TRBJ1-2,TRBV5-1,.,CASSYGRLSGDGYTF,TGCGCCAGCAGCTATGGACGATTATCGGGGGATGGCTACACCTTC
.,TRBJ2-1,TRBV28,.,CASSPVLGGYSYNEQFF,TGTGCCAGCAGTCCTGTCCTGGGGGGATACTCCTACAATGAGCAGTTCTTC
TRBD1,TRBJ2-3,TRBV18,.,CASSGQRGTDTQYF,TGTGCCAGCTCGGGACAGCGAGGCACAGATACGCAGTATTTT
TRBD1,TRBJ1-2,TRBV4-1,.,CASSQGPLDRSLYGYTF,TGCGCCAGCAGCCAAGGGCCCTTGGACAGGAGCCTCTATGGCTACACCTTC